These 29 T cell receptor beta chains were sequenced from one sample in a study of PD-1 blockade in mismatch repair-deficient tumors. The repertoire was sequenced with immunoSEQ multiplex PCR; TCRdb's copy has only in-frame clones and lacks some. The table has some 130,000 clones, about 88% seen once; the top ten hold roughly 10%. The specimen was peripheral blood, collected about 17 months after starting pembrolizumab. These receptors originate from an adult with mismatch repair-deficient cancer.

V is TRBV7-9 and J is TRBJ1-1; D gene ambiguous. The CDR3 is made up of 14 amino acids. The V gene lost 5 bases and the J gene lost 0 bases, with 10 bases spanning the gap. Germline V CDR1 and CDR2: SEHNR, FQNEAQ (reference sequence). The DNA for the CDR3 is TGTGCCAGCAGCCACCGGAACATGAACACTGAAGCTTTCTTT. It encodes CASSHRNMNTEAFF.

This sequence joins TRBV11-2 and TRBJ2-7; D is ambiguous. Between the trimmed V and J ends, which lost 0 bases and 3 bases, there was a span of 6 bases. The CDR3 is 13 amino acids. In germline, CDR1 is SGHAT, CDR2 FQNNGV. The CDR3 nucleotides read TGTGCCAGCAGCTTAGATGGCAGCTACGAGCAGTACTTC. It yields the protein CASSLDGSYEQYF. The full variable domain, rest sourced from reference TRBV11-2 and TRBJ2-7, is EAGVAQSPRYKIIEKRQSVAFWCNPISGHATLYWYQQILGQGPKLLIQFQNNGVVDDSQLPKDRFSAERLKGVDSTLKIQPAKLEDSAVYLCASSLDGSYEQYFGPGTRLTVT.

The chain recombines TRBV19 with TRBJ2-1; perhaps TRBD2 as D (5 bases). The CDR3 loop spans 17 amino acids. V shed 2 bases and J shed 3 bases, with 17 bases lying between them. CDR1 is LNHDA, CDR2 SQIVND, per germline (reference sequence). CDR3 DNA sequence: TGTGCCAGTAGTATACCCCCTACCGCGGGCTACTACAATGAGCAGTTCTTC. Protein product: CASSIPPTAGYYNEQFF. Filled out from reference TRBV19 and TRBJ2-1, the complete variable domain reads DGGITQSPKYLFRKEGQNVTLSCEQNLNHDAMYWYRQDPGQGLRLIYYSQIVNDFQKGDIAEGYSVSREKKESFPLTVTSAQKNPTAFYLCASSIPPTAGYYNEQFFGPGTRLTVL.

This rearrangement joins TRBV27 to TRBJ2-2; TRBD1 agrees at 10 bases. The CDR3 is 15 residues long. Germline V gene sequence: CDR1 MNHEY, CDR2 SMNVEV (reference sequence). V gave up 5 bases and J gave up 5 bases; unmatched junction bases: 5. The CDR3 here is CASSLWTGGTGELFF. The CDR3 coding sequence is TGTGCCAGCAGTCTCTGGACAGGGGGGACCGGGGAGCTGTTTTTT.

V gene TRBV9 combines with J gene TRBJ1-2, with TRBD1 identical over 9 bases. Trimming removed 3 bases from V and 4 bases from J; junction bases left unmatched: 10. CDR1 and CDR2 (germline): SGDLS, YYNGEE. The CDR3 runs 16 residues. The DNA for the CDR3 is TGTGCCAGCAGCGGGGGACAGGGAGATTTTAGCTATGGCTACACCTTC. Translation gives CASSGGQGDFSYGYTF.

The J gene is TRBJ2-7, the V gene TRBV4-1; 9 nucleotides agree with TRBD2. CDR1 is MGHRA and CDR2 is YSYEKL in the germline V gene. V gave up 2 bases and J gave up 5 bases; unmatched junction bases: 10. The CDR3 is made up of 16 amino acids. CDR3 sequence reads: CASSQPSASGNNEQYF. For the CDR3, the DNA is TGCGCCAGCAGCCAACCCTCGGCTAGCGGGAACAACGAGCAGTACTTC.

The chain joins TRBV4-1 to TRBJ2-7; D might be TRBD2 (6 bases). The CDR3 is made up of 19 amino acids. V was shortened by 5 bases and J by 0 bases, with 26 bases between the two germline ends. Germline V lookup: CDR1 MGHRA, CDR2 YSYEKL. CDR3 in DNA: TGCGCCAGCAGCTACTCCCAGGTGGCCGGGACTTCGAGCTCCTACGAGCAGTACTTC. This encodes CASSYSQVAGTSSSYEQYF.

J is TRBJ2-7 and V is TRBV2, with no clear D. The CDR3 runs 13 residues. Germline-derived CDR1 and CDR2 are SNHLY and FYNNEI. V lost 7 bases to trimming and J lost 3 bases, with 13 bases between them. The CDR3 bases are TGTGCCAGCACCGCCCCCAGTGACTACGAGCAGTACTTC. Protein: CASTAPSDYEQYF.

V gene TRBV11-3 combines with J gene TRBJ2-2, with 7 bases that match TRBD1. There are 15 residues in the CDR3. After removal of 6 bases from V and 2 bases from J, the junction contained 6 bases not matched to a gene. Germline-derived CDR1 and CDR2 are SGHNT and YENEEA. Here the CDR3 reads CASRLGTDNTGELFF. The CDR3 bases are TGTGCCAGCAGACTCGGGACAGACAACACCGGGGAGCTGTTTTTT.

The chain has TRBV5-4 and TRBJ2-1, with D perhaps matching TRBD2 (6 bases). Trimming removed 4 bases from V and 6 bases from J, with 11 bases in between. Per germline, CDR1 SGHNT and CDR2 YYREEE (reference sequence). The CDR3 runs to 13 residues. The CDR3 spells CASSTLATNEQFF. The CDR3 region has the DNA TGTGCCAGCAGCACACTAGCTACCAATGAGCAGTTCTTC.

The chain is built from TRBV6-1 and TRBJ2-3; D possibly corresponds to TRBD2 (6 bases). Germline values: CDR1 MNHNS, CDR2 SASEGT. The CDR3 sequence is 14 residues long. V lost 8 bases and J 1 base, leaving 13 bases between the germline ends. The CDR3 sequence: CASGSASGTDTQYF. The CDR3 DNA reads TGTGCCAGCGGCTCGGCTAGCGGCACAGATACGCAGTATTTT.

The chain has TRBV9 and TRBJ2-6, with no clear D. This CDR3 is built from 13 residues. V gave up 7 bases and J gave up 4 bases, with 9 bases separating them. The V gene's germline CDR1 is SGDLS and CDR2 YYNGEE. The CDR3 DNA reads as TGTGCCAGCCGGAGATCCGGGGCCAACGTCCTGACTTTC. It yields the protein CASRRSGANVLTF. The variable domain in full, completed from reference TRBV9 and TRBJ2-6, reads DSGVTQTPKHLITATGQRVTLRCSPRSGDLSVYWYQQSLDQGLQFLIQYYNGEERAKGNILERFSAQQFPDLHSELNLSSLELGDSALYFCASRRSGANVLTFGAGSRLTVL.

A few counts support this clone. The chain employs TRBV19 and TRBJ2-2; D is unclear. Germline-derived CDR1 and CDR2 are LNHDA and SQIVND (reference sequence). The CDR3 sequence is 13 residues long. Deletions cut 9 bases from V and 4 bases from J, with 12 bases between. Here the CDR3 reads CASVSLSTGELFF. The CDR3 bases are TGTGCCAGCGTTAGCCTTTCCACCGGGGAGCTGTTTTTT. The full variable domain, its missing parts supplied by reference TRBV19 and TRBJ2-2, is DGGITQSPKYLFRKEGQNVTLSCEQNLNHDAMYWYRQDPGQGLRLIYYSQIVNDFQKGDIAEGYSVSREKKESFPLTVTSAQKNPTAFYLCASVSLSTGELFFGEGSRLTVL.

The CDR3 reads CASSFSTGGYEQYF. In DNA form, the CDR3 reads TGTGCCAGCAGTTTTTCGACAGGGGGCTACGAGCAGTACTTC. The chain carries TRBV27 and TRBJ2-7; 9 positions agree with TRBD1. Losses at the gene ends were 3 bases for V and 3 bases for J; bases not matched to a gene: 3. The CDR3 totals 14 residues. Germline V gene data show CDR1 as MNHEY and CDR2 as SMNVEV (reference sequence).

J is TRBJ2-7 and V is TRBV9; TRBD2 matches at 7 bases. V shed 4 bases and J 3 bases; nucleotides not matched to a gene: 10. The CDR3 loop spans 15 amino acids. Germline V gives CDR1 SGDLS, CDR2 YYNGEE. CDR3 DNA: TGTGCCAGCAGCCCACTCGACGCGGGGGTCTACGAGCAGTACTTC. Translated, it gives CASSPLDAGVYEQYF.

J is TRBJ1-5 and V is TRBV12-5, with 9 bases lining up with TRBD1. CDR1 LGHNT and CDR2 FRNRAP come from the germline V gene. Trimming cost V 8 bases and J 5 bases; bases outside gene matches: 10. The CDR3 has 15 amino acids. The CDR3 nucleotides are TGTGCTAGTAGCTACGGGACAGGGCCGGATCAGCCCCAGCATTTT. Its translation is CASSYGTGPDQPQHF.

This chain links TRBV29-1 with TRBJ2-2; D gene ambiguous. This CDR3 is 13 amino acids long. Germline values: CDR1 SQVTM, CDR2 ANQGSEA. Trimming removed 4 bases at V and 5 bases at J, with 11 bases between. The DNA for the CDR3 is TGCAGCGTTGTTAGGACCCCAACCGGGGAGCTGTTTTTT. It yields the protein CSVVRTPTGELFF.

The chain carries TRBV7-2 and TRBJ2-5; D gene ambiguous. V lost 3 bases and J 1 base, leaving 9 bases between the germline ends. The CDR3 has 14 residues. Germline V gene lookup returns CDR1 SGHTA and CDR2 FQGNSA. As DNA, the CDR3 is TGTGCCAGCAGCTTTCAGACGGTCCAAGAGACCCAGTACTTC. Translated: CASSFQTVQETQYF.

The chain has TRBV27 and TRBJ2-1, with D unresolved. The CDR3 length is 16 residues. Germline assignment: CDR1 MNHEY and CDR2 SMNVEV (reference sequence). The germline V and J ends were trimmed by 6 bases and 2 bases, with 17 bases remaining between them. In nucleotides, the CDR3 is TGTGCCAGCAGACTTATGCCGGGTCCCCCCTACAATGAGCAGTTCTTC. Its protein is CASRLMPGPPYNEQFF.

This chain joins TRBV6-5 and TRBJ2-1, with no clear D. Trimming took 0 bases from V and 4 from J, leaving 13 bases between them. Germline V gene sequence: CDR1 MNHEY, CDR2 SVGAGI. The length of the CDR3 is 16 residues. The CDR3 loop reads CASSYSGRPTYNEQFF. In DNA form, the CDR3 reads TGTGCCAGCAGTTACTCGGGCAGGCCAACGTACAATGAGCAGTTCTTC.

This clone appeared a few times. The rearrangement links TRBV30 to TRBJ2-7; 13 nucleotides align to TRBD2. The CDR3 spans 16 residues. Germline CDR1 reads GTSNPN; CDR2 reads SVGIG (reference sequence). Trimming cost V 2 bases and J 9 bases; bases outside gene matches: 13. CDR3 nucleotides: TGTGCCTGGAGTCGGACAGGGGGAACTAGCGGGAGGGGGCAGTACTTC. This codes for CAWSRTGGTSGRGQYF.

This clone was counted once. The chain couples TRBV11-3 to TRBJ2-3; D is undetermined. There are 11 residues in the CDR3. Germline V gene sequence: CDR1 SGHNT, CDR2 YENEEA. The CDR3: CASLGEDTQYF. The CDR3 coding sequence is TGTGCGAGCCTGGGTGAAGATACGCAGTATTTT.

The chain couples TRBV6-6 to TRBJ1-2; maybe TRBD1 (5 bases). There are 13 residues in the CDR3. Trimming left V 6 bases short and J 4 bases short, with 12 bases between. From germline, CDR1 is MNHNY and CDR2 SVGAGI (reference sequence). The CDR3 DNA is TGTGCCAGCAGCTCGGGACGACCCTATGGCTACACCTTC. Its protein product is CASSSGRPYGYTF.

This chain links TRBV2 with TRBJ1-2, with D tentatively TRBD1 (5 bases). Trimming removed 7 bases at V and 4 bases at J, with 16 bases between. The CDR3 totals 14 residues. Germline V CDR1 and CDR2: SNHLY, FYNNEI. The CDR3 protein is CASNAPGTTYGYTF. CDR3 coding DNA: TGTGCCAGCAATGCGCCCGGGACCACCTATGGCTACACCTTC.

The J gene is TRBJ2-7, the V gene TRBV29-1; D ambiguous. With 2 bases removed from V and 2 bases from J, the gap between germline ends came to 7 bases. The CDR3 has 12 amino acids. CDR1 is SQVTM and CDR2 is ANQGSEA in the germline V gene. CDR3 region: CSVETTTYEQYF. The CDR3 coding sequence is TGCAGCGTTGAAACCACCACCTACGAGCAGTACTTC.

This clone was detected a few times. The rearrangement joins TRBV5-1 to TRBJ2-7, with TRBD1 matching 10 bases. The CDR3 consists of 16 residues. After removal of 6 bases from V and 5 bases from J, the junction contained 14 bases not matched to a gene. Looked up from germline, CDR1 is SGHRS and CDR2 is YFSETQ. In DNA form, the CDR3 reads TGCGCCAGCACGTTTGGCCTTGGACAGGGGGGACACGAGCAGTACTTC. It translates to CASTFGLGQGGHEQYF.

The V and J genes are TRBV19 and TRBJ1-5; TRBD1 aligns across 9 bases. The CDR3 has 15 amino acids. V trimming: 6 bases; J trimming: 4 bases; junction bases outside the gene matches: 7. The germline V gene encodes CDR1 LNHDA and CDR2 SQIVND (reference sequence). As DNA, the CDR3 is TGTGCCAGTAGAATTTCCGGGACAGGGAATCAGCCCCAGCATTTT. Its protein is CASRISGTGNQPQHF.

This chain connects TRBV27 to TRBJ2-1, with unresolved D. Germline assignment: CDR1 MNHEY and CDR2 SMNVEV (reference sequence). This CDR3 comprises 15 residues. The ends were cut back, 6 bases at V and 7 bases at J, with 19 bases in the middle. The CDR3 is CASSPQAHPLNEQFF. For the CDR3, the DNA is TGTGCCAGCAGCCCCCAGGCCCACCCGTTGAATGAGCAGTTCTTC.

The chain combines TRBV4-1 with TRBJ1-1, with 7 nucleotides matching TRBD1. The ends lost 8 bases at V and 2 bases at J; junction bases unmatched: 2. The CDR3 is made up of 12 amino acids. The germline V gene encodes CDR1 MGHRA and CDR2 YSYEKL. The CDR3 DNA is TGCGCCAGCTGGGACAGAAACACTGAAGCTTTCTTT. This codes for CASWDRNTEAFF.